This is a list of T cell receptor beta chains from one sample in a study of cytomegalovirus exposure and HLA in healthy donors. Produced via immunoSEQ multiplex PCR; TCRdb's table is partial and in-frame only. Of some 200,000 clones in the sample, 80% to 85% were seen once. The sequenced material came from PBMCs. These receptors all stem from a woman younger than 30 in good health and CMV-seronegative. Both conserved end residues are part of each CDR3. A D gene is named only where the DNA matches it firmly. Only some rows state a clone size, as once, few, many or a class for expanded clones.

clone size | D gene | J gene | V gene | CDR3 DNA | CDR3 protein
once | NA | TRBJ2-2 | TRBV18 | TGTGCCAGCTCACCACTACATGGGGCGGCCGGGGAGCTGTTTTTT | CASSPLHGAAGELFF
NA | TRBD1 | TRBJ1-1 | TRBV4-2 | TGTGCCAGCAGCCAAGGGAGGGACAGCGGAATAAACACTGAAGCTTTCTTT | CASSQGRDSGINTEAFF
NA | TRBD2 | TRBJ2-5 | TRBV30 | TGTGCCTGGAGTGTCGGTTTTAAAGGAGTATGGGGGGGGACCCAGTACTTC | CAWSVGFKGVWGGTQYF
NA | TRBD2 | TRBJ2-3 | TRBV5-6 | TGTGCCAGCAGCTTGGGACTAGCGGGATTCACAGATACGCAGTATTTT | CASSLGLAGFTDTQYF
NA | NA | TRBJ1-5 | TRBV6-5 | TGTGCCAGCAGAAAAATCCGGGGTAGGCAGCCCCAGCATTTT | CASRKIRGRQPQHF
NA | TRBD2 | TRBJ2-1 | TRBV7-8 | TGTGCCAGCAGCCTTGGGACTAGCGGGGGGGATTTGGTATATGAGCAGTTCTTC | CASSLGTSGGDLVYEQFF
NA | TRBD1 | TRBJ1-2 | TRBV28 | TGTGCCAGCAGTTTGACAGGGGGCTTTGGCTACACCTTC | CASSLTGGFGYTF
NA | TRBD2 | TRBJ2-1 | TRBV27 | TGTGCCAGCAGCCCGGGGTTTGCGGGAGATATGTACAATGAGCAGTTCTTC | CASSPGFAGDMYNEQFF
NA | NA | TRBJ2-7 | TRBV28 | TGTGCCAGCAGTTACCCGGACAGAGACCTATACGAGCAGTACTTC | CASSYPDRDLYEQYF
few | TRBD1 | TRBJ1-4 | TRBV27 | TGTGCCAGCAGTCCCCGGGACAGGGTTCGAAATGAAAAACTGTTTTTT | CASSPRDRVRNEKLFF
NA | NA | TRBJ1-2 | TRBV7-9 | TGTTCCAGCAGCTCGCCCATAGAGCCTTGGTACACCTTC | CSSSSPIEPWYTF
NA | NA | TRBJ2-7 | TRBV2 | TGTGTCGGAGGAGGCAGCTCCTACGAGCAGTACTTC | CVGGGSSYEQYF
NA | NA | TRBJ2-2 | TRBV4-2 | TGTGCCAGCAGCCAAGACTCGGGACTTCCACCCGGGGGGGAGCTGTTTTTT | CASSQDSGLPPGGELFF
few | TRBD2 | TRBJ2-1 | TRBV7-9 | TGTGCCAGCAGCCCGAGACTAGCGGGGGGACCGTTAAATAGTGAGCAGTTCTTC | CASSPRLAGGPLNSEQFF
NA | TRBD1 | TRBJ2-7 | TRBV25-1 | TGTGCCAGCACACTGGACAGGAAGAGCTCCTACGAGCAGTACTTC | CASTLDRKSSYEQYF
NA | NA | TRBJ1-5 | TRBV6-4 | TGTGCCAGCAGAACGGGGGTAAGACGGGATAGCAATCAGCCCCAGCATTTT | CASRTGVRRDSNQPQHF
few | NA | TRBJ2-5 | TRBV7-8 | TGTGCCAGCAGCTTAGGGCAGGGTTCGGAGACCCAGTACTTC | CASSLGQGSETQYF
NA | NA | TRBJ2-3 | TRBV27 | TGTGCCAGCAGTCCCAGCGGAGCGAACGCAGATACGCAGTATTTT | CASSPSGANADTQYF
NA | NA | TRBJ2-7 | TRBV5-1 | TGCGCCAGCAGCTCGGTTGGCGGTTTTTCCTACGAGCAGTACTTC | CASSSVGGFSYEQYF
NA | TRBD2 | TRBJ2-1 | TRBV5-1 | TGCGCCAGCAGCTTGGCGGCGGGGGGAACAAAAAATGAGCAGTTCTTC | CASSLAAGGTKNEQFF
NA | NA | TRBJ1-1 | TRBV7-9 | TGTGCCAGCAGCTTAAAAGGAGGGGAAGCTTTCTTT | CASSLKGGEAFF
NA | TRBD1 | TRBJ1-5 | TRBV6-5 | TGTGCCAGCAGTTACTCGGGACAGGGGTTGCCCCAGCATTTT | CASSYSGQGLPQHF
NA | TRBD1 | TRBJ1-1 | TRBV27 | TGTGCCAGCAGTTCCACAGGGGGGGAGGCTTTCTTT | CASSSTGGEAFF
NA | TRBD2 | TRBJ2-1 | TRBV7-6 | TGTGCCAGCAGCTTAAGTCAAGGACTAGCGGGGGAGGGGAATGAGCAGTTCTTC | CASSLSQGLAGEGNEQFF
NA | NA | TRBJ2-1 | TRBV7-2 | TGTGCCAGCAGCTCCCTAGGGACTTTGAAAGGTGCTGAGCAGTTCTTC | CASSSLGTLKGAEQFF
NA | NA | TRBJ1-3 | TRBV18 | TGTGCCAGCTCACCGTACACAGGGACGGCTGGAAACACCATATATTTT | CASSPYTGTAGNTIYF
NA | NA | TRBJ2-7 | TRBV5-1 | TGCGCCAGCAGCCCCGATCCCGGAGTTTCCTACACCTACGAGCAGTACTTC | CASSPDPGVSYTYEQYF
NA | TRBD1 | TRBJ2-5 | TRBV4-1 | TGCGCCAGCAGCCAAGGGACAGGGGGACAAGAGACCCAGTACTTC | CASSQGTGGQETQYF
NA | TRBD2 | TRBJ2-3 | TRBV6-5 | TGTGCCAGCAGTCAGCGGGGGGGCCAAAATACGCAGTATTTT | CASSQRGGQNTQYF
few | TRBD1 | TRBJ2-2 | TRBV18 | TGTGCCAGCTCACCTAGGATCGGACAGGGAGGCACCGGGGAGCTGTTTTTT | CASSPRIGQGGTGELFF
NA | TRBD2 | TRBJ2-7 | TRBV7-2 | TGTGCCAGCAGCGGGGGGACGGGGGGCGAGCAGTACTTC | CASSGGTGGEQYF
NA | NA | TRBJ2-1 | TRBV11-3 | TGTGCCAGCAGCTTAGGAGGAGACAATGAGCAGTTCTTC | CASSLGGDNEQFF
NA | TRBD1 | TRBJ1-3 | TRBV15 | TGTGCCACCAGCAGCGACAGGGATCCCGGAAACACCATATATTTT | CATSSDRDPGNTIYF
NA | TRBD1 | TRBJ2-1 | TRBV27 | TGTGCCAGCAGACAGGGGGAGTTTGGGAATGAGCAGTTCTTC | CASRQGEFGNEQFF
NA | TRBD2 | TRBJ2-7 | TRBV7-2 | TGTGCCAGCCGAGATAGCGGGACTCCCTCCTACGAGCAGTACTTC | CASRDSGTPSYEQYF
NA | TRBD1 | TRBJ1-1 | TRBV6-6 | TGTGCCAGCAGTGGAGACAGGGGGACTGAAGCTTTCTTT | CASSGDRGTEAFF
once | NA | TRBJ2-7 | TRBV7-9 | TGTGCCAGCAGCCATGTCAACACAGGCTACGAGCAGTACTTC | CASSHVNTGYEQYF
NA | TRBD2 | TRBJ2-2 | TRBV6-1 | TGTGCCAGCAGAGCGGGATGGGACACCGGGGAGCTGTTTTTT | CASRAGWDTGELFF
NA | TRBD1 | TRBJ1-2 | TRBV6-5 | TGTGCCAGCAGTTTTACAGGGGGCATAGATGGCTACACCTTC | CASSFTGGIDGYTF
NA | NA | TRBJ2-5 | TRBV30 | TGTGCCTGGAGTCACGGACAGCAAGAGACCCAGTACTTC | CAWSHGQQETQYF
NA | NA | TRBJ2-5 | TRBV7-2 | TGTGCCAGCAGCTCGTCGCGGGAGACCCAGTACTTC | CASSSSRETQYF
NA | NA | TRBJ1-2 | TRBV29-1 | TGCAGCGTTGGATCGGAGGGCTACACCTTC | CSVGSEGYTF
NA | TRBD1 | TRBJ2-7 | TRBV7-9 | TGTGCCAGCAGCTTCGCGGGTCTCAGGGGGCTCGGGAACGAGCAGTACTTC | CASSFAGLRGLGNEQYF
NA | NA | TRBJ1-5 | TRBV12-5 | TGTGCTAGTGAACCCCAGGGATATCAGCCCCAGCATTTT | CASEPQGYQPQHF
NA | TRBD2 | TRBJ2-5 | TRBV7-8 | TGTGCCGATACGCCAGCGGGGCTCCAAGAGACCCAGTACTTC | CADTPAGLQETQYF
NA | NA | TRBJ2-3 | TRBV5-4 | TGTGCCAGCAGCTTGGGGGGGAGGACAGATACGCAGTATTTT | CASSLGGRTDTQYF
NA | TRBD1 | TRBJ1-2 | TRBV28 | TGTCGGACAGGAGGAGTCTATGGCTACACCTTC | CRTGGVYGYTF
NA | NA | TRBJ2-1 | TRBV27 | TGTGCCAGCGGCCAGAATGAGCAGTTCTTC | CASGQNEQFF
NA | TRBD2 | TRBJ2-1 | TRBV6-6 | TGTGCCAGCAGTATGGCTAGCGGGACGATGGATGAGCAGTTCTTC | CASSMASGTMDEQFF
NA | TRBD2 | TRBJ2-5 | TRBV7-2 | TGTGCCAGCAGCGTAAGCGGGGGGATGGAAGAGACCCAGTACTTC | CASSVSGGMEETQYF
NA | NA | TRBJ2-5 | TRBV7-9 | TGTGCCAGCAGCCCGAGAACAGGGATAGGGACCCAGTACTTC | CASSPRTGIGTQYF
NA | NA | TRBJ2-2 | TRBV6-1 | TGTGCCAGCAGTTCGACCGGGGAGCTGTTTTTT | CASSSTGELFF
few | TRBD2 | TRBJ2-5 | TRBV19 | TGTGCCAGTAGTCCTAGATATAGCGGGAGGGCCCAGGAAGAGACCCAGTACTTC | CASSPRYSGRAQEETQYF
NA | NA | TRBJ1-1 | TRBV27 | TGTGCCAGCAGTAAACGGGAGAACACTGAAGCTTTCTTT | CASSKRENTEAFF